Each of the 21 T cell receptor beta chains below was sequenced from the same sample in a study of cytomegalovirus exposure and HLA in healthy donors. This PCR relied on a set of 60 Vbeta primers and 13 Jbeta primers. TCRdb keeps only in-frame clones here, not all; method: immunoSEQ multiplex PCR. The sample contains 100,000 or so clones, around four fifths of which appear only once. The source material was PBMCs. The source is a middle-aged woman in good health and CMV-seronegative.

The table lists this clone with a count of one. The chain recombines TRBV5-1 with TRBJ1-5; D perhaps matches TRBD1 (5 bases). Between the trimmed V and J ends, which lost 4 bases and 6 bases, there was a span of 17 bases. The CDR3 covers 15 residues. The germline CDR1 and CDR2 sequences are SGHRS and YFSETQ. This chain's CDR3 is CASSLDQGPSQPQHF. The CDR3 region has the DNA TGCGCCAGCAGCCTGGATCAGGGTCCAAGTCAGCCCCAGCATTTT.

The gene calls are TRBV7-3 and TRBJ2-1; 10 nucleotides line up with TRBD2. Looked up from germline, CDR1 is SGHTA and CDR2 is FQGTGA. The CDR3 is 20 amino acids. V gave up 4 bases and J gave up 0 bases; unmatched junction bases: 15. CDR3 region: CASSSRGASGGLSSYNEQFF. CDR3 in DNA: TGTGCCAGCAGCTCCCGGGGGGCTAGCGGGGGCCTGAGCTCCTACAATGAGCAGTTCTTC.

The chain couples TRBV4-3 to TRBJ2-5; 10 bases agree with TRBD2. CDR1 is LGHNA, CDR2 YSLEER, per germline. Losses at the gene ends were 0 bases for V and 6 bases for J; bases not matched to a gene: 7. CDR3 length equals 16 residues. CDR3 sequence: CASSQEWSGGAQTQYF. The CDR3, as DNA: TGCGCCAGCAGCCAAGAATGGAGCGGGGGGGCCCAGACCCAGTACTTC.

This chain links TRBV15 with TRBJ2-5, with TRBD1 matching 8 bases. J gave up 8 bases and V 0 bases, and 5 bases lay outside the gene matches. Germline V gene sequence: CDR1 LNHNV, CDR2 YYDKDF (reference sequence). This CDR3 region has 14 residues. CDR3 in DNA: TGTGCCACCAGCAGAGATCGACAGGGGATCACCCAGTACTTC. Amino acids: CATSRDRQGITQYF.

CDR3 in DNA: TGTGCCAGTAGTACGCCCAGGGGTAGAGTCACTGAAGCTTTCTTT. It translates to CASSTPRGRVTEAFF. The rearrangement links TRBV19 to TRBJ1-1, with D perhaps TRBD1 (6 bases). The V and J ends lost 4 bases and 4 bases respectively, with 16 bases between them. Germline values: CDR1 LNHDA, CDR2 SQIVND (reference sequence). CDR3 length: 15 residues.

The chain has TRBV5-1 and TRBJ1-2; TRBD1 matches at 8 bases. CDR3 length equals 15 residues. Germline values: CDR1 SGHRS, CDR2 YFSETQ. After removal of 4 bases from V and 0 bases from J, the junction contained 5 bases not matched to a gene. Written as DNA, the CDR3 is TGCGCCAGCAGCCCGTCGGGACAGGCTAACTATGGCTACACCTTC. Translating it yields CASSPSGQANYGYTF.

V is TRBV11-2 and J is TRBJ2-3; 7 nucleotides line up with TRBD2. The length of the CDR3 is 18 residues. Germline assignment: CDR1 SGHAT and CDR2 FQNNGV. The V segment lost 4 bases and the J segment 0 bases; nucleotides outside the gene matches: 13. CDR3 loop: CASSYSLNSGASTDTQYF. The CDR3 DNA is TGTGCCAGCAGCTATTCCCTCAACAGCGGGGCTAGCACAGATACGCAGTATTTT. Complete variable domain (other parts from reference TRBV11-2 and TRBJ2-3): EAGVAQSPRYKIIEKRQSVAFWCNPISGHATLYWYQQILGQGPKLLIQFQNNGVVDDSQLPKDRFSAERLKGVDSTLKIQPAKLEDSAVYLCASSYSLNSGASTDTQYFGPGTRLTVL.

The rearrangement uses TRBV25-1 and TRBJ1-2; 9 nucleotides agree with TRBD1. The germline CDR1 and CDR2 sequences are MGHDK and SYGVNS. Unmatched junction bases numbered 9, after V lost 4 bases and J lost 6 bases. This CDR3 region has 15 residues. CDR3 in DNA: TGTGCCAGCAGTGTTCCGGGACAGGGACGCAATGGCTACACCTTC. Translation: CASSVPGQGRNGYTF.

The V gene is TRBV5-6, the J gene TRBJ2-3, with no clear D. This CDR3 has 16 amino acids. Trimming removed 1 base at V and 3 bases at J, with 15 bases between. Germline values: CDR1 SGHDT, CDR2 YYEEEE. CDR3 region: CASSLIVLTTTDTQYF. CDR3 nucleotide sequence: TGTGCCAGCAGCTTGATCGTCCTTACAACAACAGATACGCAGTATTTT.

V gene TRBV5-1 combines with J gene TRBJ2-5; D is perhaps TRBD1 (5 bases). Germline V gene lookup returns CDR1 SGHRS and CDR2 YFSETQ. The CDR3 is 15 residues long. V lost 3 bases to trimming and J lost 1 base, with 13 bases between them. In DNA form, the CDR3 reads TGCGCCAGCAGCTCTAACCCAGGGTTCCAAGAGACCCAGTACTTC. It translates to CASSSNPGFQETQYF.

The CDR3 nucleotides are TGTGCCAGCAGTTTTGACAGGATGAAGCAGTACTTC. Translation gives CASSFDRMKQYF. V and J are TRBV7-9 and TRBJ2-7; D is perhaps TRBD1 (6 bases). The CDR3 sequence is 12 residues long. CDR1 is SEHNR, CDR2 FQNEAQ, per germline (reference sequence). The germline V and J ends were trimmed by 6 bases and 8 bases, with 14 bases remaining between them.

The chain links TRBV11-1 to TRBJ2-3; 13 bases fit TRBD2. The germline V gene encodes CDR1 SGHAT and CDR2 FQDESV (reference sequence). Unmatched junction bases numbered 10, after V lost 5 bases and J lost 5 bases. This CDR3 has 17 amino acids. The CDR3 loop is CASSPPGLAGLLDTQYF. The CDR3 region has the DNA TGTGCCAGCAGCCCTCCGGGACTAGCGGGGCTTCTAGATACGCAGTATTTT.

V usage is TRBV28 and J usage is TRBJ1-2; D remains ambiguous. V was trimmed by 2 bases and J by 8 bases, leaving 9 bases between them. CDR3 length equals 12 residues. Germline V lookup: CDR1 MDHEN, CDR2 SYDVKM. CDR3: CASSLRGLGYTF. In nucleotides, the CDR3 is TGTGCCAGCAGTTTAAGAGGGCTCGGCTACACCTTC.

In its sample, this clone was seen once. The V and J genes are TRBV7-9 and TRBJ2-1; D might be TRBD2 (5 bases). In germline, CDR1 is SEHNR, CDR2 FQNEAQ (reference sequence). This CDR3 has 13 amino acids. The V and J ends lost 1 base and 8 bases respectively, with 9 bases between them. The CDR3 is CASSLDPSHEQFF. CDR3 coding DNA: TGTGCCAGCAGCTTAGACCCTAGCCATGAGCAGTTCTTC.

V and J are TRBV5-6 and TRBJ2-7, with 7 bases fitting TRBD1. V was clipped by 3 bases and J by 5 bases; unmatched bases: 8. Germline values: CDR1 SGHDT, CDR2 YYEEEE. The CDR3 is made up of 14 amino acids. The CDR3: CASSYTRTGNEQYF. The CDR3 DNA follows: TGTGCCAGCAGCTACACACGGACAGGCAACGAGCAGTACTTC.

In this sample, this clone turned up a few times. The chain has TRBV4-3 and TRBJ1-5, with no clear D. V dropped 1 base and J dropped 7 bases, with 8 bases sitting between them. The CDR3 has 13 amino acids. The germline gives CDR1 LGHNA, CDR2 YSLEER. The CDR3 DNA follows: TGCGCCAGCAGCCAAGGTGCCCTACAGCCCCAGCATTTT. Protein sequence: CASSQGALQPQHF.

The CDR3 region has the DNA TGTGCCATCAGTGAGCAGGGGTCCTACAATGAGCAGTTCTTC. It is translated as CAISEQGSYNEQFF. The rearrangement joins TRBV10-3 to TRBJ2-1, with D tentatively TRBD1 (6 bases). The V end was cut by 2 bases, the J end by 1 base, with 6 bases between. The germline V gene has CDR1 ENHRY and CDR2 SYGVKD. The CDR3 is 14 residues long.

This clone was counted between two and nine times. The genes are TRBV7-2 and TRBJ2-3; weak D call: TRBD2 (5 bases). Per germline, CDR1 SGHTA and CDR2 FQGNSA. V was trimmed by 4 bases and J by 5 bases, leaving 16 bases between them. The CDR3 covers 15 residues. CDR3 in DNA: TGTGCCAGCAGCTCGACCTTGGCCCGGGGAGATACGCAGTATTTT. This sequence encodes CASSSTLARGDTQYF.

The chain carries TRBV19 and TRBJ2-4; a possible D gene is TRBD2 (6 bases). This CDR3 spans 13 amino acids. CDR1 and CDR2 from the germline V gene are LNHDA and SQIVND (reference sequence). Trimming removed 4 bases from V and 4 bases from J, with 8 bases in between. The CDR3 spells CASSSRGKNIQYF. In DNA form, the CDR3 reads TGTGCCAGTAGTAGTCGGGGGAAAAACATTCAGTACTTC.

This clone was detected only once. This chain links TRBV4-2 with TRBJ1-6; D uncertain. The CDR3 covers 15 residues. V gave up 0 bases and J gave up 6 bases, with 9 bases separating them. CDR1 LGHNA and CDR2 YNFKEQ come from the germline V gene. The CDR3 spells CASSQDQRSNSPLHF. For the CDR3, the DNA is TGTGCCAGCAGCCAAGATCAACGGAGTAATTCACCCCTCCACTTT.

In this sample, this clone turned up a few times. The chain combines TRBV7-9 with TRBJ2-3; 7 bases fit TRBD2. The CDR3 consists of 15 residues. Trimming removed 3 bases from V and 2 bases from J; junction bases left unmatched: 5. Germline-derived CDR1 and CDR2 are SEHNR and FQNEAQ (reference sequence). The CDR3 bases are TGTGCCAGCAGCTTCGCGACTAGCTTCACAGATACGCAGTATTTT. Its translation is CASSFATSFTDTQYF.